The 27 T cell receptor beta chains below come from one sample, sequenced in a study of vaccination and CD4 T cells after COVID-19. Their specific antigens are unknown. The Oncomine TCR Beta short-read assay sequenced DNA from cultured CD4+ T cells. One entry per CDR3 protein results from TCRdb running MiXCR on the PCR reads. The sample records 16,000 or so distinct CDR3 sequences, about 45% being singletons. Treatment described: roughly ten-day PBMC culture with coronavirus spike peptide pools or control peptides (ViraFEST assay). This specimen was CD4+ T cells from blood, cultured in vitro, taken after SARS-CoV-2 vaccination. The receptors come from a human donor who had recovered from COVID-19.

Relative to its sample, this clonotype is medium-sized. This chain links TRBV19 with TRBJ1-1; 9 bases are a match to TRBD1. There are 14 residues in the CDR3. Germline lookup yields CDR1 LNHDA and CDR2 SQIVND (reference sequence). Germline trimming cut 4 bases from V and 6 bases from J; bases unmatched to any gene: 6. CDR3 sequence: CASSRGQGTAEAFF. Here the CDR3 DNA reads TGTGCCAGTAGTAGGGGACAGGGTACTGCTGAAGCTTTCTTT.

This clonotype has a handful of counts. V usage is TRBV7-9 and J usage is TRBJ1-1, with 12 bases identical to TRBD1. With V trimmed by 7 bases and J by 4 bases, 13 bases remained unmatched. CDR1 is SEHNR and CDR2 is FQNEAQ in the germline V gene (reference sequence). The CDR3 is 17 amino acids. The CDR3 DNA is TGTGCCAGCAACCTTTTCGGGACAGGGGGCCGAGGCACTGAAGCTTTCTTT. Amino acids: CASNLFGTGGRGTEAFF.

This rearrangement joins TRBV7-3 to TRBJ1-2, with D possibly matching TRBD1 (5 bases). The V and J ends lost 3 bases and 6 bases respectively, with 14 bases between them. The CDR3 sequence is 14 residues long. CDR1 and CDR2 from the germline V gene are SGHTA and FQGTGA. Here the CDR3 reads CASSLGTGPDGYTF. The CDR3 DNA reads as TGTGCCAGCAGCTTGGGTACAGGTCCCGATGGCTACACCTTC. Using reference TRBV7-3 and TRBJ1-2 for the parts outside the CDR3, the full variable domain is GAGVSQTPSNKVTEKGKYVELRCDPISGHTALYWYRQSLGQGPEFLIYFQGTGAADDSGLPNDRFFAVRPEGSVSTLKIQRTERGDSAVYLCASSLGTGPDGYTFGSGTRLTVV.

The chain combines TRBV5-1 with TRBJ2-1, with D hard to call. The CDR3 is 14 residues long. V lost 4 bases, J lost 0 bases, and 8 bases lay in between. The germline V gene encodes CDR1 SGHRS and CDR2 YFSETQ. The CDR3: CASSPASSYNEQFF. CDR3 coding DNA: TGCGCCAGCAGCCCGGCCAGCTCCTACAATGAGCAGTTCTTC.

CDR3 sequence reads: CAISGGTSGRARYEQYF. In DNA form, the CDR3 reads TGTGCCATCAGTGGGGGGACTAGCGGGAGGGCCCGATACGAGCAGTACTTC. The chain is built from TRBV10-3 and TRBJ2-7, with 16 nucleotides matching TRBD2. The V segment lost 4 bases and the J segment 4 bases; nucleotides outside the gene matches: 7. Germline V CDR1 and CDR2: ENHRY, SYGVKD. This CDR3 has 17 amino acids.

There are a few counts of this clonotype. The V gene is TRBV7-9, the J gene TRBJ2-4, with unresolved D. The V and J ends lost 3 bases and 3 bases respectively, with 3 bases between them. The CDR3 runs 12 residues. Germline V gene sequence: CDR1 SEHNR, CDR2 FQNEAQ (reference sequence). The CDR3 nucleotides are TGTGCCAGCAGCTTGGTCAAAAACATTCAGTACTTC. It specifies CASSLVKNIQYF.

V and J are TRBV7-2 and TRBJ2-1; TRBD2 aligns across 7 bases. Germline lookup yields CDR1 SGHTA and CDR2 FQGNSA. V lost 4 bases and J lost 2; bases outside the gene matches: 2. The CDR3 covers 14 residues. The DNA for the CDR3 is TGTGCCAGCAGCTGGAGCGGGACCTACAATGAGCAGTTCTTC. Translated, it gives CASSWSGTYNEQFF.

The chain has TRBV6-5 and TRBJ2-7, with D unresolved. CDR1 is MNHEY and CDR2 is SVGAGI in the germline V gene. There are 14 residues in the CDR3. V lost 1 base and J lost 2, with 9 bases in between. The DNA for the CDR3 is TGTGCCAGCAGTTACTTGCAGGATACCTACGAGCAGTACTTC. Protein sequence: CASSYLQDTYEQYF.

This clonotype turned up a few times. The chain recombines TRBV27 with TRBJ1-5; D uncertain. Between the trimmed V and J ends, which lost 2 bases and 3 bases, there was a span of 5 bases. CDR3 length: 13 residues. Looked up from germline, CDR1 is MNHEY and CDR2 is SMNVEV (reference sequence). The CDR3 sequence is CASSLLHNQPQHF. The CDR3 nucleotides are TGTGCCAGCAGTTTACTCCACAATCAGCCCCAGCATTTT.

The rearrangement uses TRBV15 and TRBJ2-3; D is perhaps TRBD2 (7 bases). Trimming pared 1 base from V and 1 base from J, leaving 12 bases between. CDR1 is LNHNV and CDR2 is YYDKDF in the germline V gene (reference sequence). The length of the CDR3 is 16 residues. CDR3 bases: TGTGCCACCAGCAGAGGGACGGGGGGCGGCACAGATACGCAGTATTTT. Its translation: CATSRGTGGGTDTQYF.

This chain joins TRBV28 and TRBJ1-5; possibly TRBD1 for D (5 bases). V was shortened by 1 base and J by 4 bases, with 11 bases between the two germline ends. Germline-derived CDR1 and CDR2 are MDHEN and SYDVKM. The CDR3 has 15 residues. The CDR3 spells CASSLLDTRNQPQHF. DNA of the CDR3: TGTGCCAGCAGTTTATTGGACACACGGAATCAGCCCCAGCATTTT.

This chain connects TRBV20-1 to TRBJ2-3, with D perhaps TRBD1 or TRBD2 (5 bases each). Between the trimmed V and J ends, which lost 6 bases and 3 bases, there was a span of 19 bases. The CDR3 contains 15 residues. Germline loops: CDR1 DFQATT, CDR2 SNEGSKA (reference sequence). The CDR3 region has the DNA TGCAGTGCCCTGTTGGGGGATCGTGTAACAGATACGCAGTATTTT. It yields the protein CSALLGDRVTDTQYF.

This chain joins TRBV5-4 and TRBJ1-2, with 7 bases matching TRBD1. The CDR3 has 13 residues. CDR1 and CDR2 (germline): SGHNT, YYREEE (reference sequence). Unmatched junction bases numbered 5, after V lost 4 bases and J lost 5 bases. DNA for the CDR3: TGTGCCAGCAGCCCGGGGACAGAGTATGGCTACACCTTC. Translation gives CASSPGTEYGYTF.

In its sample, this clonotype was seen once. CDR3 in DNA: TGTGCCAGCAGTTCTTTTGACAGCTACGAGCAGTACTTC. Encoded protein: CASSSFDSYEQYF. The chain joins TRBV28 to TRBJ2-7; D perhaps matches TRBD1 (5 bases). The CDR3 consists of 13 residues. Germline V gene sequence: CDR1 MDHEN, CDR2 SYDVKM. Trimming took 4 bases from V and 3 from J, leaving 10 bases between them.

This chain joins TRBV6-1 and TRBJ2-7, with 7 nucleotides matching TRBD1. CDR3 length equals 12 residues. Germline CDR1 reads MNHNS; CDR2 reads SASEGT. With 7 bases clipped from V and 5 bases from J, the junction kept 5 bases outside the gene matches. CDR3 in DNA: TGTGCCAGCACCATAGACAGGGACGAGCAGTACTTC. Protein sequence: CASTIDRDEQYF.

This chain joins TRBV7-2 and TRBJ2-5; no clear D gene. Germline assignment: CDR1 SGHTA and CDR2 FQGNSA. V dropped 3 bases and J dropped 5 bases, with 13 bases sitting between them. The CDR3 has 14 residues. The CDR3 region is CASSFRSAAETQYF. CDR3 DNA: TGTGCCAGCAGCTTCCGGTCAGCCGCGGAGACCCAGTACTTC.

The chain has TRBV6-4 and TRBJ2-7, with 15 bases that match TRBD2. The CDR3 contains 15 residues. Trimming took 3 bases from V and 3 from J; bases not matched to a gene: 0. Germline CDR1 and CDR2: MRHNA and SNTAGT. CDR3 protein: CASSEGLAGGYEQYF. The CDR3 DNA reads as TGTGCCAGCAGTGAGGGACTAGCGGGAGGCTACGAGCAGTACTTC.

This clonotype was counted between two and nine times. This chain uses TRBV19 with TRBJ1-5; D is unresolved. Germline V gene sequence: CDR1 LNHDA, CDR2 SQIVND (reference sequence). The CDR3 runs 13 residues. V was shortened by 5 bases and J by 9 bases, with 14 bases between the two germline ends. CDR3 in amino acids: CASSFYVMWPQHF. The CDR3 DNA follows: TGTGCCAGTAGTTTTTATGTGATGTGGCCCCAGCATTTT.

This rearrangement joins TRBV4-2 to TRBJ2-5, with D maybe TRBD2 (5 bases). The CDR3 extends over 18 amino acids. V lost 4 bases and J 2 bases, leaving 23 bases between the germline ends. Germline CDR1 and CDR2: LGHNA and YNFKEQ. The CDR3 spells CASSPHRGRSGLQETQYF. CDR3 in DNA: TGTGCCAGCAGCCCTCACCGGGGAAGGAGCGGCTTACAAGAGACCCAGTACTTC.

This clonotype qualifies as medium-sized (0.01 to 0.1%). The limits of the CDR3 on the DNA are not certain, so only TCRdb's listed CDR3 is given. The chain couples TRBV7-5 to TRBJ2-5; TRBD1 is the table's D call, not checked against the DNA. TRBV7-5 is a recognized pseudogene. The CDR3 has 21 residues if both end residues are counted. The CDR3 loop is CISVSEAYSPQTNRGLETQYF.

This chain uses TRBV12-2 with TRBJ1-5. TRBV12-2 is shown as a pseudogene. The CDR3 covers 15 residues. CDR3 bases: TGTGCAAGTCGCTTGGACTGCCGCTCGTATCTGCTCCAGCATTTT. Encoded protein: CASRLDCRSYLLQHF.

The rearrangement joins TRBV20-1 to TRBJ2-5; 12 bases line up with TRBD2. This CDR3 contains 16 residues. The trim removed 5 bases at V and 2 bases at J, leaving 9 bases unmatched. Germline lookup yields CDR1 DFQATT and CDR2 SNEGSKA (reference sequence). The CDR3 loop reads CSAQSGTSGYQETQYF. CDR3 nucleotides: TGCAGTGCTCAATCCGGGACTAGCGGGTATCAAGAGACCCAGTACTTC.

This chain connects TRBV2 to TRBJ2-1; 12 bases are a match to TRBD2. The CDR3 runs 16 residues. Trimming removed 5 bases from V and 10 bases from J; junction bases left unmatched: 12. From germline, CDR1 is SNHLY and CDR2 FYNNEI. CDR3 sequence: CASSRLAGAAWGEQFF. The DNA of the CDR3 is TGTGCCAGCAGTCGACTAGCGGGAGCAGCTTGGGGCGAGCAGTTCTTC.

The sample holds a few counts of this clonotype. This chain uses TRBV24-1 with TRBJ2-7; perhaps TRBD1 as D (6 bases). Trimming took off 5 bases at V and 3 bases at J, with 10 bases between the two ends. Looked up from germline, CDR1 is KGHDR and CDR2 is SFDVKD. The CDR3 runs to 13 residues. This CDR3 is CATSGGHFYEQYF. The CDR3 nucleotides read TGTGCCACCAGTGGGGGACATTTCTACGAGCAGTACTTC.

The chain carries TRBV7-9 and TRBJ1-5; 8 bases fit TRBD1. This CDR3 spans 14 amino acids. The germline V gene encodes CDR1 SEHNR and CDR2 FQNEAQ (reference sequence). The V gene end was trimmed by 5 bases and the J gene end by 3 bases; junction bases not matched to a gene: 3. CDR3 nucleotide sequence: TGTGCCAGCAGCCGGACAGGGAACAATCAGCCCCAGCATTTT. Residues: CASSRTGNNQPQHF.

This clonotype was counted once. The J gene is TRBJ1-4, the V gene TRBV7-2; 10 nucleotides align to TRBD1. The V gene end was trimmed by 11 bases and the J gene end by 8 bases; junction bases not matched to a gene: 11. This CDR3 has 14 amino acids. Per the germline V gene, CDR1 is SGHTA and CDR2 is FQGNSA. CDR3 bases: TGTGCCTGCGGACAGGGGGGTAGGGGAGAAAAACTGTTTTTT. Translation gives CACGQGGRGEKLFF.

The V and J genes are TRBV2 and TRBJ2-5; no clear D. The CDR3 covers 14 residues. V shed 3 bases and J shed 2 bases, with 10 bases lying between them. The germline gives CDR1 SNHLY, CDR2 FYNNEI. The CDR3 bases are TGTGCCAGCAGTGATAGTCGGATGCAAGAGACCCAGTACTTC. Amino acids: CASSDSRMQETQYF.